The source of this T cell receptor beta chain is a study of shared clonotypes between healthy human individuals. Study outcomes and limitations: It was the non-shared clonotypes that had lower generation probabilities than clonotypes shared by all four donors.

Produced via immunoSEQ multiplex PCR; TCRdb's table is partial and in-frame only. Of approximately 1.5 million clones listed, around 98% are singletons. The CDR3 sequence is 16 residues long. V was pared by 1 base and J by 4 bases, with 8 bases of the junction left unmatched. Germline-derived CDR1 and CDR2 are SEHNR and FQNEAQ (reference sequence). Turning to this clone: Its antigen is not known.

This TCR was recovered from a man aged 25 to 45 in good health. This rearrangement joins TRBV7-9 to TRBJ2-3; 7 bases are a match to TRBD2. Sample: naive CD4+ T cells sorted from blood. Described subset: CD45RA+ positively selected. As DNA, the CDR3 is TGTGCCAGCAGCTTAGGCTCGGGGGGAGTAGCAGATACGCAGTATTTT. Its translation is CASSLGSGGVADTQYF.